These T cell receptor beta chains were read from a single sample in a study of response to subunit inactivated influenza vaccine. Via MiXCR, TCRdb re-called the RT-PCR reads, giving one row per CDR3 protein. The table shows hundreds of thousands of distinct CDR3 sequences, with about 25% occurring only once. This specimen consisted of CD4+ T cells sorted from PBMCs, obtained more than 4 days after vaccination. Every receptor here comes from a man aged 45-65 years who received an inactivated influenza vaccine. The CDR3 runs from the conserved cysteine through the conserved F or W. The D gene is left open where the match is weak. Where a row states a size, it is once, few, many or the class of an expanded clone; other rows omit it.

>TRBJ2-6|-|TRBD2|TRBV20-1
TGCAGTGCTAGGCTAGCGGGAGGTGGGGCCAACGTCCTGACTTTC
CSARLAGGGANVLTF
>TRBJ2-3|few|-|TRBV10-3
TGTGCCATCAGTGAGTCGGCGGTCCAGAAAGATACGCAGTATTTT
CAISESAVQKDTQYF
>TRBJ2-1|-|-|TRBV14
TGTGCCAGCAGCCACCCCGGGACTCAGCAGTTCTTC
CASSHPGTQQFF
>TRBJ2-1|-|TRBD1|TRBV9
TGTGCCAGCAGCCCCCGGACAGGGATCGATGAGCAGTTCTTC
CASSPRTGIDEQFF
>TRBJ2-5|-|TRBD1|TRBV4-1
TGCGCCAGCAGCCAATGGGGAGAGGGGGCAATCGGGGAGACCCAGTACTTC
CASSQWGEGAIGETQYF
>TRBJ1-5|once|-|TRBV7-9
TGTGCCAGCAGCTTATCCGCCGGGACTGTACGTAATCAGCCCCAGCATTTT
CASSLSAGTVRNQPQHF
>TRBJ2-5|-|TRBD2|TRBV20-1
TGCAGTGCTAGGGACGGGGGGTACTACCAAGAGACCCAGTACTTC
CSARDGGYYQETQYF
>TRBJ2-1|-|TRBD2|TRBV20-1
TGCAGTGCTAACTCATATAGCGGGGGAGACAATGAGCAGTTCTTC
CSANSYSGGDNEQFF
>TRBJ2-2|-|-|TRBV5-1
TGCGCCAGCAGCTTTGTGGGGGCGAACACCGGGGAGCTGTTTTTT
CASSFVGANTGELFF
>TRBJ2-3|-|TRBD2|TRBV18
TGTGCCAGCTCACCGGCTAGCGGGATAACAGATACGCAGTATTTT
CASSPASGITDTQYF
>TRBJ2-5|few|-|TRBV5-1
TGCGCCAGCAGCCAACAGGCGAACCAAGAGACCCAGTACTTC
CASSQQANQETQYF
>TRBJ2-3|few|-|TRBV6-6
TGTGCCGGGAGCGGGTATAGCACAGATACGCAGTATTTT
CAGSGYSTDTQYF
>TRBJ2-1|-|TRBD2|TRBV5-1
TGCGCCAGCAGCTTATCCGGGACTAGCGGGGGGGCCTGGCGGTATGAGCAGTTCTTC
CASSLSGTSGGAWRYEQFF
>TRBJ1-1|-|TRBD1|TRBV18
TGTGCCAGCTCACCACAGATGACGTCACAGGGGGGCACTGAAGCTTTCTTT
CASSPQMTSQGGTEAFF
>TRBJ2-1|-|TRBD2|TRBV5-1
TGCGCCAGCAGCTTGGGGGAGCGGGGGGCAGTATACAATGAGCAGTTCTTC
CASSLGERGAVYNEQFF
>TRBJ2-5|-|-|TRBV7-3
TGTGCCAGCAGCCGACAGGACCGCCCAGGAGAGACCCAGTACTTC
CASSRQDRPGETQYF
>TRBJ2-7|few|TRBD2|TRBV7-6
TGTGCCAGCAGCTTAGCGGTGTGGGAGGGCTCTGGCGAGCAGTACTTC
CASSLAVWEGSGEQYF
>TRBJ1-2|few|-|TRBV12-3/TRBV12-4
TGTGCCAGCGGCCGGAGACAGGCCGACTATGGCTACACCTTC
CASGRRQADYGYTF
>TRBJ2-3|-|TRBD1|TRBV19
TGTGCCAGTAGTATCGACGACAGGGGTTCCCGGGCAGATACGCAGTATTTT
CASSIDDRGSRADTQYF
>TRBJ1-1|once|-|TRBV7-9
TGTGCCAGCAGCTTATCCCGAAACATGAACACTGAAGCTTTCTTT
CASSLSRNMNTEAFF
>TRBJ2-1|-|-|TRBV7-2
TGTGCCAGCAGCTTCCGGGGGAACAATGAGCAGTTCTTC
CASSFRGNNEQFF
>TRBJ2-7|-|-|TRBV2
TGTGCCAGCAGTGATTTCGCGGGCAACTACGAGCAGTACTTC
CASSDFAGNYEQYF
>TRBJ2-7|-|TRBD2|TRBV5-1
TGCGCCAGCGCCCGGGGGGAGAAGAACGAGCAGTACTTC
CASARGEKNEQYF
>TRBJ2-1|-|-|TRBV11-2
TGTGCCAGCAGCAAAAATGACGGGAGCTCCTACAATGAGCAGTTCTTC
CASSKNDGSSYNEQFF
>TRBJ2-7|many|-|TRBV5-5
TGTGCCAGCAGCTTGTCGGACGGGACCTACGAGCAGTACTTC
CASSLSDGTYEQYF
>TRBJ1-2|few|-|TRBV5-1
TGCGCCAGCAGCCACGGACAGTCATATGGCTACACCTTC
CASSHGQSYGYTF
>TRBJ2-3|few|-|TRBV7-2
TGTGCCAGCAGCTCCCGACCACGCACAGATACGCAGTATTTT
CASSSRPRTDTQYF
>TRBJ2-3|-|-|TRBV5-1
TGCGCCAGCAGCTTGGCCAACCTAGTTGATACGCAGTATTTT
CASSLANLVDTQYF
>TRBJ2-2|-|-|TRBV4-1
TGCGCCAGCAGCCTCGGGGCGCCGAACACCGGGGAGCTGTTTTTT
CASSLGAPNTGELFF
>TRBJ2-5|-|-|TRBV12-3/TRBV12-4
TGTGCCAGCAGGGGACCAGGGGTCGGCTCGCAAGAGACCCAGTACTTC
CASRGPGVGSQETQYF
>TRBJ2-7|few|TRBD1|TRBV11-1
TGTGCCAGCAGCCGGACGATAGGGACAGGGAGACTCTACGAGCAGTACTTC
CASSRTIGTGRLYEQYF
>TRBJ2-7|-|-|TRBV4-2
TGTGCCAGCAGCCAAGAGGTGTTAGGGGGAGGGAGCTCCTACGAGCAGTACTTC
CASSQEVLGGGSSYEQYF
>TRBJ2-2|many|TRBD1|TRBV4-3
TGCGCCAGCAGCCCGGGGACAGTTAGGAACACCGGGGAGCTGTTTTTT
CASSPGTVRNTGELFF
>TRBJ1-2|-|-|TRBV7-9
TGTGCCAGCAGCTTAGGCGCCGCGGCCTATGGCTACACCTTC
CASSLGAAAYGYTF
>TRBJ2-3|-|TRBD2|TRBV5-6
TGTGCCAGCAGCCAGACTAGCGGGGGGTATGATACGCAGTATTTT
CASSQTSGGYDTQYF
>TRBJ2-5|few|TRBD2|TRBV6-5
TGTGCCAGCAGTTACGGGCGGGGGACCCAAGAGACCCAGTACTTC
CASSYGRGTQETQYF
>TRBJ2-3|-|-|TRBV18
TGTGCCAGCTCACCTTTAGAGAACCCACGGGGGCCAGATACGCAGTATTTT
CASSPLENPRGPDTQYF
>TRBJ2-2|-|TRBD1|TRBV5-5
TGTGCCAGCAGCTCCCAGGGGGTCGGGGAGCTGTTTTTT
CASSSQGVGELFF
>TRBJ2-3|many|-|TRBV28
TGTGCCAGCAGCCAGATGCGTACGCAGTATTTT
CASSQMRTQYF
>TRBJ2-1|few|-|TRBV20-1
TGCAGTGCTAAAATGTGGGAAGGGGCCAACTACAATGAGCAGTTCTTC
CSAKMWEGANYNEQFF
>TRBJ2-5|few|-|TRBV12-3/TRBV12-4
TGTGCCAGCAGCATCAATCAGGGGGGAGAGACCCAGTACTTC
CASSINQGGETQYF
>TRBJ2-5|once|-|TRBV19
TGTGCCAGTAGTGTCCGGGGAGCAGAGACCCAGTACTTC
CASSVRGAETQYF
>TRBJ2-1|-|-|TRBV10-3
TGTGCCATCTGGTCCGGGACTCCTAATGAGCAGTTCTTC
CAIWSGTPNEQFF
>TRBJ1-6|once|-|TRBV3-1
TGTGCCAGCAGCCCGTGGGACATCCCCTCACCCCTCCACTTT
CASSPWDIPSPLHF
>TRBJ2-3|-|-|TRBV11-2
TGTGCCAGCAGCTCGGGGGCCGGGGTGCAGTATTTT
CASSSGAGVQYF
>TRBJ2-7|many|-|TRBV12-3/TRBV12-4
TGTGCCAGCAGTTTATCAGGGAACTACGAGCAGTACTTC
CASSLSGNYEQYF
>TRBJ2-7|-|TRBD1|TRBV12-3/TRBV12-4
TGTGCCAGCAGTTTAGCGGGGGACAGGGGGAAAGAGCAGTACTTC
CASSLAGDRGKEQYF
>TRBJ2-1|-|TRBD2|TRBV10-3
TGTGCCACCGCAGCATCAGCGGGGGGGCCCTATGAGCAGTTCTTC
CATAASAGGPYEQFF
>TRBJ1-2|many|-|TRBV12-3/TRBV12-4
TGTGCCAGCAGTAGAACAGGGCGGGGCTACACCTTC
CASSRTGRGYTF
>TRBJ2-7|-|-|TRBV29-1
TGCAGCGTTGTTCGGCGGGACTCCTACGAGCAGTACTTC
CSVVRRDSYEQYF
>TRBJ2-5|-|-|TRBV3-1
TGTGCCAGCAGCCAAGCCGGCCTGATACAAGAGACCCAGTACTTC
CASSQAGLIQETQYF
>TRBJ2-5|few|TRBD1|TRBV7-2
TGTGCCAGCAGCTTAGGTGGACAGGGGTTCCAAGAGACCCAGTACTTC
CASSLGGQGFQETQYF
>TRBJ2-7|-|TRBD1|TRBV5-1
TGCGCCAGCAGCGTGGCCCCAGGGGGATCATCCTACGAGCAGTACTTC
CASSVAPGGSSYEQYF
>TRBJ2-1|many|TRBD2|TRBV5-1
TGCGCCAGCAGCACAAGCGGGAGAGAAAGCAATGAGCAGTTCTTC
CASSTSGRESNEQFF
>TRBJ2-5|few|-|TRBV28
TGTGCCAGCAGTTCCTCAGGGTTGGGAGAGACCCAGTACTTC
CASSSSGLGETQYF
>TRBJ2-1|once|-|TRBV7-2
TGTGCCAGCAGCTTAGGGCTAGCGGGACAGGTACATGAGCAGTTCTTC
CASSLGLAGQVHEQFF
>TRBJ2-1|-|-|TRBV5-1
TGCGCCAGCAGCTTGGTGCCAGCTGAGCAGTTCTTC
CASSLVPAEQFF
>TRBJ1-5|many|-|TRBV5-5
TGTGCCAGCAGCCCAGGGAAGACAAGCAATCAGCCCCAGCATTTT
CASSPGKTSNQPQHF
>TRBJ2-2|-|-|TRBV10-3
TGTGCCATCAAGGGCCTCAACCCCAACGGGGAGCTGTTTTTT
CAIKGLNPNGELFF
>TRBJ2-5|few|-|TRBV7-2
TGTGCCAGCAGCTTGGGACTGCGGCGAAAGGAGACCCAGTACTTC
CASSLGLRRKETQYF